This T cell receptor beta chain derives from a study of T cells in Graves' hyperthyroidism and ophthalmopathy. General study results and limits: The model identified upcoming ophthalmopathy a median approximately six months ahead of onset. Most clonotypes expanded in thyroid above 0.001 were likewise present in blood. From stable hyperthyroidism, ophthalmopathy was separated by a 13 V-J model.

The J segment lost 2 bases and the V segment lost 10 bases, leaving 4 bases of the junction unmatched. Germline CDR1 reads SNHLY; CDR2 reads FYNNEI. This CDR3 contains 12 residues. Pregnant or lactating patients were excluded, as were those with uncontrolled infection or other autoimmune disease. RNA transcripts gave rise to amplified TCR beta CDR3 regions. In the first-round RT-PCR of the TCR CDR3, the HTBI primer set was used. Each CDR3 protein is one row after TCRdb ran MiXCR on the multiplex PCR reads. The table records about 640,000 distinct CDR3 sequences, less than 45% of them present only once. In this sample, this clonotype turned up many times. Its antigen is unidentified.

Sequences were obtained from peripheral blood or thyroid tissue (not recorded which). The clonotype was recovered from an adult man with Graves' disease, either hyperthyroidism or ophthalmopathy (not recorded which). This chain joins TRBV2 and TRBJ1-2, with TRBD1 identical over 7 bases. The CDR3 is CATARGNYGYTF. CDR3 bases: TGTGCCACGGCCAGGGGGAACTATGGCTACACCTTC.